This T cell receptor (beta chain) came from a study of control samples from healthy donors and cancer patients. Germline V CDR1 and CDR2: SGHVS, FQNEAQ. V was clipped by 5 bases and J by 3 bases, with 28 bases between them. CDR3 size: 19 residues. Produced via immunoSEQ multiplex PCR; TCRdb's table is partial and in-frame only. Here the sample spans 98,000 or so clones, around three quarters being singletons. The sample was blood. The V call is TRBV7-8, the J call TRBJ1-1, with D perhaps TRBD1 (5 bases). This receptor was taken from a woman in her thirties in good health. The CDR3 region is CASSPNSFRRGREDTEAFF. The CDR3, as DNA: TGTGCCAGCAGCCCAAACTCTTTTAGGAGGGGCCGGGAGGACACTGAAGCTTTCTTT. The full variable domain, in which reference TRBV7-8 and TRBJ1-1 provide the parts outside the CDR3, is GAGVSQSPRYKVAKRGQDVALRCDPISGHVSLFWYQQALGQGPEFLTYFQNEAQLDKSGLPSDRFFAERPEGSVSTLKIQRTQQEDSAVYLCASSPNSFRRGREDTEAFFGQGTRLTVV.